These 4 T cell receptor beta chains were sequenced from one sample in a study of blood T cell repertoires in COVID-19. Some clones are missing from TCRdb's copy, which holds only in-frame ones; the method was immunoSEQ multiplex PCR. The sample gives roughly 400,000 clones, approximately 90% of which show up once; approximately 1.5% is in the top ten. The sample was PBMCs or T cells enriched from blood (not recorded which). These receptors were collected from a woman aged 18-29 years who had been exposed to COVID-19.

This chain joins TRBV21-1 and TRBJ1-5; TRBD1 is the table's D call, not checked against the DNA. TRBV21-1 is designated a pseudogene. The CDR3 length is 13 residues. CDR3 amino acids: CASTSDTDQPQHF. Here the CDR3 DNA reads TGTGCCAGCACCTCGGACACAGACCAGCCCCAGCATTTT.

In its sample, this clone was seen once. The chain uses TRBV7-2 and TRBJ2-1, with 8 bases lining up with TRBD1. The CDR3 loop spans 16 amino acids. Germline loops: CDR1 SGHTA, CDR2 FQGNSA. Germline trimming cut 5 bases from V and 0 bases from J; bases unmatched to any gene: 6. CDR3 protein: CASSNRQGSSYNEQFF. The CDR3 coding sequence is TGTGCCAGCAGCAATCGACAGGGGAGCTCCTACAATGAGCAGTTCTTC.

The V and J genes are TRBV7-2 and TRBJ2-7, with 7 bases identical to TRBD2. The V gene's germline CDR1 is SGHTA and CDR2 FQGNSA. V shed 5 bases and J 0 bases; nucleotides not matched to a gene: 7. The CDR3 contains 15 residues. The CDR3 DNA is TGTGCCAGCAGCCGCCGACTAGCCTCCTCCTACGAGCAGTACTTC. It codes for CASSRRLASSYEQYF.

This clone has only one observation. The chain is built from TRBV7-9 and TRBJ2-7, with 7 bases that match TRBD2. Germline CDR1 and CDR2: SEHNR and FQNEAQ (reference sequence). This CDR3 has 14 residues. After removal of 5 bases from V and 6 bases from J, the junction contained 10 bases not matched to a gene. The DNA for the CDR3 is TGTGCCAGCAGCGGGGGGGACTACTACCCCGAGCAGTACTTC. Translation: CASSGGDYYPEQYF. The full variable domain, completed using reference TRBV7-9 and TRBJ2-7, is DTGVSQNPRHKITKRGQNVTFRCDPISEHNRLYWYRQTLGQGPEFLTYFQNEAQLEKSRLLSDRFSAERPKGSFSTLEIQRTEQGDSAMYLCASSGGDYYPEQYFGPGTRLTVT.